One T cell receptor (beta chain) is described in this entry. Produced via immunoSEQ multiplex PCR; TCRdb's table is partial and in-frame only. There are 150,000 or so clones in the sample; 80% to 85% occur only once, and about a tenth lies in the top ten. These data are taken from a study of cytomegalovirus exposure and HLA in healthy donors. The V and J ends lost 4 bases and 9 bases, in that order; junction bases with no gene match: 4. CDR3 length equals 14 residues. In germline, CDR1 is SGDLS, CDR2 YYNGEE. The receptor was isolated from a man aged 25-40 years in good health and CMV-seropositive. This chain links TRBV9 with TRBJ2-7, with 16 bases that match TRBD2. Material for sequencing was PBMCs. CDR3 in DNA: TGTGCCAGCAGCTCGGGACTAGCGGGAGGGCGGCAGTACTTC. Amino acid sequence: CASSSGLAGGRQYF. Looking up the rest from reference TRBV9 and TRBJ2-7 gives the full variable domain: DSGVTQTPKHLITATGQRVTLRCSPRSGDLSVYWYQQSLDQGLQFLIQYYNGEERAKGNILERFSAQQFPDLHSELNLSSLELGDSALYFCASSSGLAGGRQYFGPGTRLTVT.